This TCR beta chain originates from a study of T cell repertoires in cytomegalovirus infection. Study as a whole: CMV infection and matching HLA type were both indicated by public TCR beta signatures.

The CDR3 consists of 12 residues. Germline V CDR1 and CDR2: SGDLS, YYNGEE. Trimming left V 10 bases short and J 7 bases short, with 17 bases between. MiXCR, applied by TCRdb to the reads, yields one record per CDR3 protein. Of 700,000 to 900,000 distinct CDR3 sequences listed, almost 30% are singletons. Study-wide findings and caveats: In two of eight donors, the top clonotype was HLA-C-restricted CMV-specific.

Remarks on this clonotype: Its antigen is unidentified.

The sample here was cultured CD8+ T cells from PBMCs, taken from culture after CMV antigen stimulation. The chain joins TRBV9 to TRBJ1-1; TRBD1 is a possible D gene (5 bases). The receptor's source is a human donor in good health (CMV status not recorded). Some clones in this sample may be carry-over from other donors' samples. Written as DNA, the CDR3 is TGTGCCTCCCGCTCAGGGCTGGGTGAAGCTTTCTTT. It is translated as CASRSGLGEAFF.